The T cell receptor beta chain under discussion was sequenced for a study of shared T cell receptors in the human thymus. Germline values: CDR1 MNHEY, CDR2 SMNVEV (reference sequence). The CDR3 totals 15 residues. V was trimmed by 7 bases and J by 1 base, leaving 16 bases between them. Sequencing was performed with immunoSEQ multiplex PCR; in TCRdb, only in-frame clones are kept and a portion is missing. The sample carries hundreds of thousands of clones, about 89% recorded once. These data are also associated with another study on human thymus T cells. From that second work: The donor group consisted of healthy Finnish infants who were having corrective surgery for congenital heart defects. Corrective heart surgery yielded resections, and these provided the thymus tissue. There appeared to be biased usage of V and J genes in thymic and blood repertoires.

The chain carries TRBV27 and TRBJ1-2, with D tentatively TRBD1 (5 bases). Input material: thymocytes. The clonotype was recovered from a boy less than two years old with a congenital heart defect. For the CDR3, the DNA is TGTGCCAGCACCCCCTTGATCGGGGGTAACTATGGCTACACCTTC. Its protein is CASTPLIGGNYGYTF.